Below, 15 T cell receptor beta chains from the same sample are listed, as sequenced in a study of beta chain features in type 1 diabetes. What was sequenced were expressed TCRB transcripts, since all of the isolated RNA had been reverse transcribed. Using immunoSEQ multiplex PCR, the repertoire was profiled, and TCRdb retains in-frame clones only, with some absent. Of 20,000 to 25,000 clones detected, about three fifths appear once; the ten largest clones hold 0.3% to 0.4%. Study conclusions and caveats: Researchers report that Type 1 diabetes patients had moderately but significantly shorter TCRB CDR3s across all four CD4+ subsets.

Their specific antigens are unknown. The specimen sequenced was stem cell memory CD4+ T cells from blood. The source is a man aged 18 to 30 with type 1 diabetes.

The chain joins TRBV5-1 to TRBJ1-1; D not certain. There are 15 residues in the CDR3. V dropped 0 bases and J dropped 0 bases, with 9 bases sitting between them. The germline gives CDR1 SGHRS, CDR2 YFSETQ. The CDR3 sequence: CASSLDISMNTEAFF. The CDR3 region has the DNA TGCGCCAGCAGCTTGGACATATCCATGAACACTGAAGCTTTCTTT.

The table lists this clone with a count of one. The chain has TRBV7-8 and TRBJ1-1; D remains unclear. Trimming took 2 bases from V and 2 from J, leaving 6 bases between them. Per germline, CDR1 SGHVS and CDR2 FQNEAQ. The CDR3 runs 13 residues. In nucleotides, the CDR3 is TGTGCCAGCAGCTTATCCCTAAACACTGAAGCTTTCTTT. This codes for CASSLSLNTEAFF.

The chain has TRBV28 and TRBJ2-5, with D possibly matching TRBD2 (7 bases). This CDR3 spans 16 amino acids. Germline V gene lookup returns CDR1 MDHEN and CDR2 SYDVKM. The V and J ends lost 7 bases and 5 bases respectively, with 23 bases between them. The CDR3 loop is CASMRAGAQLWETQYF. DNA of the CDR3: TGTGCCAGCATGAGGGCGGGGGCCCAACTCTGGGAGACCCAGTACTTC. Filled out from reference TRBV28 and TRBJ2-5, the complete variable domain reads DVKVTQSSRYLVKRTGEKVFLECVQDMDHENMFWYRQDPGLGLRLIYFSYDVKMKEKGDIPEGYSVSREKKERFSLILESASTNQTSMYLCASMRAGAQLWETQYFGPGTRLLVL.

The rearrangement links TRBV6-5 to TRBJ1-2; D is unclear. Germline CDR1 and CDR2: MNHEY and SVGAGI. Trimming pared 5 bases from V and 4 bases from J, leaving 14 bases between. The CDR3 covers 14 residues. The chain's CDR3 is CASSPDYDLYGYTF. The CDR3 DNA sequence: TGTGCCAGCAGTCCAGACTACGATCTCTATGGCTACACCTTC.

The V and J genes are TRBV29-1 and TRBJ2-7; D may be TRBD2 (5 bases). The length of the CDR3 is 11 residues. Germline V gene lookup returns CDR1 SQVTM and CDR2 ANQGSEA. Trimming pared 4 bases from V and 2 bases from J, leaving 6 bases between. The DNA of the CDR3 is TGCAGCGTTGCCGGGACCTACGAGCAGTACTTC. Translated, it gives CSVAGTYEQYF.

This sequence joins TRBV2 and TRBJ2-1; 7 bases map to TRBD2. V was clipped by 8 bases and J by 9 bases; unmatched bases: 13. Germline V CDR1 and CDR2: SNHLY, FYNNEI. The CDR3 totals 14 residues. This CDR3 is CASRSGLDMGEQFF. CDR3 sequence (DNA): TGTGCCAGCCGAAGCGGACTAGACATGGGTGAGCAGTTCTTC.

The rearrangement joins TRBV19 to TRBJ2-2, with D possibly being TRBD1 (5 bases). Trimming left V 5 bases short and J 1 base short, with 11 bases between. In germline, CDR1 is LNHDA, CDR2 SQIVND (reference sequence). The CDR3 is made up of 15 amino acids. DNA of the CDR3: TGTGCCAGTAGTGCCAGGGATCGGAACACCGGGGAGCTGTTTTTT. Its translation: CASSARDRNTGELFF.

The rearrangement links TRBV9 to TRBJ2-5, with TRBD2 matching 8 bases. The CDR3 extends over 16 amino acids. The ends lost 0 bases at V and 2 bases at J; junction bases unmatched: 6. The germline gives CDR1 SGDLS, CDR2 YYNGEE. The CDR3 DNA reads TGTGCCAGCAGCGTAGCTACGGGGGGGGCACAAGAGACCCAGTACTTC. Its translation is CASSVATGGAQETQYF.

The chain recombines TRBV14 with TRBJ2-3, with 8 bases lining up with TRBD2. Per germline, CDR1 SGHDN and CDR2 FVKESK. J lost 6 bases, V lost 4 bases, and 9 bases had no gene match. The CDR3 length is 15 residues. The CDR3 DNA sequence: TGTGCCAGCAGCCTACTAAGCGGGAGATATGATACGCAGTATTTT. This codes for CASSLLSGRYDTQYF.

The V call is TRBV29-1, the J call TRBJ2-7, with 7 nucleotides matching TRBD1. CDR1 and CDR2 (germline): SQVTM, ANQGSEA. The J segment lost 5 bases and the V segment lost 1 base, leaving 2 bases of the junction unmatched. This CDR3 spans 12 amino acids. CDR3: CSVEVTGDEQYF. CDR3 DNA sequence: TGCAGCGTTGAAGTTACAGGGGACGAGCAGTACTTC.

The V and J genes are TRBV7-2 and TRBJ1-4; no firm D call. Per germline, CDR1 SGHTA and CDR2 FQGNSA. The CDR3 is made up of 16 amino acids. Deletions cut 5 bases from V and 4 bases from J, with 17 bases between. The chain's CDR3 is CASSLKPTRGNEKLFF. In nucleotides, the CDR3 is TGTGCCAGCAGCCTTAAACCGACACGGGGTAATGAAAAACTGTTTTTT. The full variable domain, in which reference TRBV7-2 and TRBJ1-4 provide the parts outside the CDR3, is GAGVSQSPSNKVTEKGKDVELRCDPISGHTALYWYRQSLGQGLEFLIYFQGNSAPDKSGLPSDRFSAERTGGSVSTLTIQRTQQEDSAVYLCASSLKPTRGNEKLFFGSGTQLSVL.

The table lists this clone with a count of one. The chain carries TRBV9 and TRBJ2-2, with TRBD1 matching 7 bases. V shed 3 bases and J 4 bases; nucleotides not matched to a gene: 6. This CDR3 has 15 amino acids. The V gene's germline CDR1 is SGDLS and CDR2 YYNGEE. This CDR3 is CASSEGTAFTGELFF. The CDR3 DNA reads TGTGCCAGCAGCGAAGGGACAGCCTTCACCGGGGAGCTGTTTTTT. Variable domain in full (rest from reference TRBV9 and TRBJ2-2): DSGVTQTPKHLITATGQRVTLRCSPRSGDLSVYWYQQSLDQGLQFLIQYYNGEERAKGNILERFSAQQFPDLHSELNLSSLELGDSALYFCASSEGTAFTGELFFGEGSRLTVL.

The chain has TRBV27 and TRBJ1-4; D may be TRBD1 (6 bases). Germline V gene lookup returns CDR1 MNHEY and CDR2 SMNVEV (reference sequence). With 5 bases removed from V and 4 bases from J, the gap between germline ends came to 17 bases. This CDR3 spans 16 amino acids. CDR3: CASSRSVGAFNEKLFF. Here the CDR3 DNA reads TGTGCCAGCAGTAGAAGCGTGGGGGCCTTTAATGAAAAACTGTTTTTT.

J is TRBJ2-1 and V is TRBV30; 7 positions agree with TRBD1. In germline, CDR1 is GTSNPN, CDR2 SVGIG (reference sequence). Germline trimming cut 2 bases from V and 1 base from J; bases unmatched to any gene: 5. The length of the CDR3 is 15 residues. CDR3 region: CAWSYRGRSYNEQFF. CDR3 nucleotides: TGTGCCTGGAGTTACAGGGGACGGTCCTACAATGAGCAGTTCTTC.

This chain joins TRBV30 and TRBJ2-3, with a possible D match to TRBD2 (6 bases). The V and J ends lost 0 bases and 4 bases respectively, with 8 bases between them. The germline V gene has CDR1 GTSNPN and CDR2 SVGIG (reference sequence). The CDR3 is 13 amino acids. This chain's CDR3 is CAWSVPGADTQYF. CDR3 nucleotides: TGTGCCTGGAGTGTGCCGGGGGCAGATACGCAGTATTTT.